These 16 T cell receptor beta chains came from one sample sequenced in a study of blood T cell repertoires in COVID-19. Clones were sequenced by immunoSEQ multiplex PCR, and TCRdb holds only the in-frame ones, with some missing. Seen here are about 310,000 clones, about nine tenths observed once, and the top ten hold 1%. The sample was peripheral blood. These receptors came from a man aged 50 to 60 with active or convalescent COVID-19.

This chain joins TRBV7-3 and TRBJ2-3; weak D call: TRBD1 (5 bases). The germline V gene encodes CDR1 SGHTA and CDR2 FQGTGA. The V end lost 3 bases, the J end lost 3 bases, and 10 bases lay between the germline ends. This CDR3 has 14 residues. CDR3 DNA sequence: TGTGCCAGCAGCTTTCATGGGGCGACAGATACGCAGTATTTT. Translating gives CASSFHGATDTQYF.

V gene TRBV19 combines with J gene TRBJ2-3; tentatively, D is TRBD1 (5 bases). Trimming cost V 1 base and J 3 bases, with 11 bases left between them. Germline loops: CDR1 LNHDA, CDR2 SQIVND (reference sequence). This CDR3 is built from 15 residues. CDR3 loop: CASSIGGPGTDTQYF. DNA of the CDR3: TGTGCCAGTAGTATAGGGGGCCCAGGGACAGATACGCAGTATTTT. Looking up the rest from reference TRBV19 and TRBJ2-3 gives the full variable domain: DGGITQSPKYLFRKEGQNVTLSCEQNLNHDAMYWYRQDPGQGLRLIYYSQIVNDFQKGDIAEGYSVSREKKESFPLTVTSAQKNPTAFYLCASSIGGPGTDTQYFGPGTRLTVL.

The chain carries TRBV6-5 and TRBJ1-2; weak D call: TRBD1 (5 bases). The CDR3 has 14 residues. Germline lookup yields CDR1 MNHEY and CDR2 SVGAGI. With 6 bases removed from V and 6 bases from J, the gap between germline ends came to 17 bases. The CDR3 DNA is TGTGCCAGCAGCCCCCGGGGGGACTCCGATGGCTACACCTTC. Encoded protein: CASSPRGDSDGYTF.

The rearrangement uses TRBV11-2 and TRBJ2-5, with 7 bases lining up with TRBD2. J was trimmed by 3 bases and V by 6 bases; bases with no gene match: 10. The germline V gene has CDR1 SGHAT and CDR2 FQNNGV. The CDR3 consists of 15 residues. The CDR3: CASSPPGRGEETQYF. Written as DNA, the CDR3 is TGTGCCAGCAGTCCCCCGGGACGGGGGGAAGAGACCCAGTACTTC.

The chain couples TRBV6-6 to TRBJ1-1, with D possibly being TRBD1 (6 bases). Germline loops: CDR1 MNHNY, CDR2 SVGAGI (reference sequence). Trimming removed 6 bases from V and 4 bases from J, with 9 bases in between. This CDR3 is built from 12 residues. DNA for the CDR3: TGTGCCAGCAGGGAGACAGGCACTGAAGCTTTCTTT. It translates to CASRETGTEAFF.

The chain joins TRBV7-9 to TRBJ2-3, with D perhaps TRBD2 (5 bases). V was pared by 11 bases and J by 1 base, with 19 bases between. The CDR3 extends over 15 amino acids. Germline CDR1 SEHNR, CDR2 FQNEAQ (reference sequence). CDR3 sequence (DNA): TGTGCCGCAGCTATAGGGTTCGGGGGCACAGATACGCAGTATTTT. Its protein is CAAAIGFGGTDTQYF.

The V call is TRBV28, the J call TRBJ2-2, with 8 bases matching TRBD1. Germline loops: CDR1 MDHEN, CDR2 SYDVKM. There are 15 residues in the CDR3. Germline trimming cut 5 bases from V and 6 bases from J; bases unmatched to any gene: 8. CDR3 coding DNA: TGTGCCAGCAGTAAGATACAGGGGGAGTCCGGGGAGCTGTTTTTT. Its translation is CASSKIQGESGELFF. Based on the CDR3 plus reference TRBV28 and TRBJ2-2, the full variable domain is DVKVTQSSRYLVKRTGEKVFLECVQDMDHENMFWYRQDPGLGLRLIYFSYDVKMKEKGDIPEGYSVSREKKERFSLILESASTNQTSMYLCASSKIQGESGELFFGEGSRLTVL.

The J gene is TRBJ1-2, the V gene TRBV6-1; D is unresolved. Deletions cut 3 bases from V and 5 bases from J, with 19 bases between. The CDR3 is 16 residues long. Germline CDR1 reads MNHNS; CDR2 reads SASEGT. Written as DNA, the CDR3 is TGTGCCAGCAGTGAGCACGGGATCGAAGGTGGTTATGGCTACACCTTC. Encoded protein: CASSEHGIEGGYGYTF.

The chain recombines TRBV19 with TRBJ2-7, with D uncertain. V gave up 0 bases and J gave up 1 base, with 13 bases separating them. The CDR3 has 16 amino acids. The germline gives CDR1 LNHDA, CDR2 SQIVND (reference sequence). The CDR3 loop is CASSIDLQPLSYEQYF. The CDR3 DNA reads TGTGCCAGTAGTATAGATTTACAGCCACTTTCCTACGAGCAGTACTTC.

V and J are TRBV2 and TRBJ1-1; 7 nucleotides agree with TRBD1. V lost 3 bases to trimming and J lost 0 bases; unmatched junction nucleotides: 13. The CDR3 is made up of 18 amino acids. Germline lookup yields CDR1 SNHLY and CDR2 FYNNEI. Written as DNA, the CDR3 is TGTGCCAGCAGTGAGTACAGGGGTGGTTCCTACATGAACACTGAAGCTTTCTTT. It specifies CASSEYRGGSYMNTEAFF. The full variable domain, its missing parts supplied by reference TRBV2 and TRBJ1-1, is EPEVTQTPSHQVTQMGQEVILRCVPISNHLYFYWYRQILGQKVEFLVSFYNNEISEKSEIFDDQFSVERPDGSNFTLKIRSTKLEDSAMYFCASSEYRGGSYMNTEAFFGQGTRLTVV.

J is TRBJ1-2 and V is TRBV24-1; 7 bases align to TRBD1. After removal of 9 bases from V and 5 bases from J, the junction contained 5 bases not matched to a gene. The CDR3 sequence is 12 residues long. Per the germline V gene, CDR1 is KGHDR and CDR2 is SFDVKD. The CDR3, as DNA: TGTGCCACCTCGGACAGGTCTTATGGCTACACCTTC. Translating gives CATSDRSYGYTF.

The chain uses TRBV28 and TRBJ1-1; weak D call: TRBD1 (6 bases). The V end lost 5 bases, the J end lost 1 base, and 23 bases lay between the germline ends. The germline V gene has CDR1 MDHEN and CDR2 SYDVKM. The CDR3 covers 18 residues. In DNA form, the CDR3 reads TGTGCCAGCAGTCGAGGACTAGGGGGGCGCTACTCGAACACTGAAGCTTTCTTT. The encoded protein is CASSRGLGGRYSNTEAFF.

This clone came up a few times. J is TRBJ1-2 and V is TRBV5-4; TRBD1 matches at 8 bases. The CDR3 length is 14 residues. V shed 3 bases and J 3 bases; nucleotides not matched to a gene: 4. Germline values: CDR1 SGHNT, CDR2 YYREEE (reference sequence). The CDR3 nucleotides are TGTGCCAGCAGCTATACAGGGGGTGACTATGGCTACACCTTC. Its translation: CASSYTGGDYGYTF.

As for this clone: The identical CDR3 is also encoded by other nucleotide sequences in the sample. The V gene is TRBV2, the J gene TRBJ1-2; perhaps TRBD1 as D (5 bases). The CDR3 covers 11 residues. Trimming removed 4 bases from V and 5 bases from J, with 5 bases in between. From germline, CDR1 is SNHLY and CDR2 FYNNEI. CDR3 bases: TGTGCCAGCAGTGCAGGGTATGGCTACACCTTC. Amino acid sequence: CASSAGYGYTF.

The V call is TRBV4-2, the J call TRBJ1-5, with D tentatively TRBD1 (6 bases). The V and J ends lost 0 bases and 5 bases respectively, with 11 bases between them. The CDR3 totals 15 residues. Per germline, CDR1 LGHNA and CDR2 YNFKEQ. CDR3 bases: TGTGCCAGCAGCCAAGAAGATCAGGGGTATCAGCCCCAGCATTTT. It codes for CASSQEDQGYQPQHF.

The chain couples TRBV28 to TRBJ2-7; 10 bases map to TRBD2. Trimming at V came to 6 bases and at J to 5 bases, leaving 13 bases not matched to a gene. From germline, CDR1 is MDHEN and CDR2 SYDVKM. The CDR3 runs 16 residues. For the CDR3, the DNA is TGTGCCAGCAGCCCCGGCGCGTCTAGCGGGAGACACGAGCAGTACTTC. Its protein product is CASSPGASSGRHEQYF.